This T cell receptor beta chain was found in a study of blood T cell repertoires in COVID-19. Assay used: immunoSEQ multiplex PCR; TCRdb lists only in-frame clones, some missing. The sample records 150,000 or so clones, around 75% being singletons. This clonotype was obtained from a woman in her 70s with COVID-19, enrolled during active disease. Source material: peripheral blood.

Here the CDR3 DNA reads TGCGCCAGCAGCCAAGGGTCAGGGTTGGGTGAAAAACTGTTTTTT. It is translated as CASSQGSGLGEKLFF. The V call is TRBV4-3, the J call TRBJ1-4, with a possible D match to TRBD1 (5 bases). Germline V gene sequence: CDR1 LGHNA, CDR2 YSLEER. The CDR3 is made up of 15 amino acids. The V end lost 1 base, the J end lost 7 bases, and 13 bases lay between the germline ends.